In this sample, the clone carrying this T cell receptor beta chain turned up a few times. Its antigen remains unknown. TCRdb redid the calling of the reads with MiXCR, one entry per CDR3 protein. The sample has about 830,000 distinct CDR3 sequences, 30% to 35% seen once. The CDR3 covers 14 residues. Germline V gene lookup returns CDR1 LNHNV and CDR2 YYDKDF (reference sequence). Deletions cut 0 bases from V and 4 bases from J, with 6 bases between. The sample belongs to a study of T cell repertoires in cytomegalovirus infection. Study context: Public TCR beta signatures indicated both CMV infection and matching HLA type.

Findings of the study overall: The study found HLA-C-restricted CMV-specific TCR beta clonotypes dominating the ex vivo response.

The chain links TRBV15 to TRBJ2-2, with D hard to call. The material was cultured CD8+ T cells from PBMCs, obtained from culture after CMV antigen stimulation. The source of this sequence is a human donor in good health (CMV status not recorded). Some clones in this sample may be carry-over from other donors' samples. CDR3 DNA sequence: TGTGCCACCAGCAGAGATCTGGGCACCGGGGAGCTGTTTTTT. It is translated as CATSRDLGTGELFF.